The present T cell receptor beta chain was sequenced within a study of OX40 agonist ivuxolimab in advanced cancers. This CDR3 has 14 residues. V lost 4 bases and J lost 2, with 13 bases in between. Germline V lookup: CDR1 SGHNT, CDR2 YYREEE (reference sequence). Using immunoSEQ multiplex PCR, the repertoire was profiled, and TCRdb retains in-frame clones only, with some absent. This table holds about 56,000 clones, 83% found once. This chain uses TRBV5-4 with TRBJ2-7; D is perhaps TRBD2 (7 bases). This TCR was sampled from an adult with an advanced solid tumor such as melanoma, head and neck, liver or kidney cancer. The sequenced sample was CD4+ or CD8+ T cells sorted from blood, obtained in a trial of the OX40 agonist ivuxolimab. CDR3 region: CASSPSGTTYEQYF. CDR3 nucleotide sequence: TGTGCCAGCAGCCCAAGCGGGACAACCTACGAGCAGTACTTC. The full variable domain, rest sourced from reference TRBV5-4 and TRBJ2-7, is ETGVTQSPTHLIKTRGQQVTLRCSSQSGHNTVSWYQQALGQGPQFIFQYYREEENGRGNFPPRFSGLQFPNYSSELNVNALELDDSALYLCASSPSGTTYEQYFGPGTRLTVT.